These 19 T cell receptor beta chains came from one sample sequenced in a study of CD8+ T cells in alopecia areata. The authors extracted RNA and reverse transcribed it into cDNA as the sequencing template. Assay: immunoSEQ multiplex PCR; the TCRdb copy retains only in-frame clones and omits some. The sample has more than 90,000 clones; roughly 56% are singletons. The treatment: oral pan-JAK inhibitor, 5-10 mg twice daily. The source material was CD8+ T cells sorted from blood, sampled at approximately week 61, from a patient treated with tofacitinib. The receptors shown here come from a human donor with alopecia areata.

This rearrangement joins TRBV28 to TRBJ2-7, with D maybe TRBD2 (5 bases). The V end was cut by 5 bases, the J end by 4 bases, with 15 bases between. This CDR3 has 14 residues. Germline V gene lookup returns CDR1 MDHEN and CDR2 SYDVKM. CDR3 DNA: TGTGCCAGCAGTCCCAAGGACTCTTCATACGAGCAGTACTTC. It translates to CASSPKDSSYEQYF.

This clone has a count of ten or more. Other nucleotide sequences in the sample specify the same CDR3. CDR3 amino acids: CASSSAGGNEQFF. The CDR3 DNA is TGTGCCAGCAGCTCGGCAGGGGGGAATGAGCAGTTCTTC. The rearrangement joins TRBV7-9 to TRBJ2-1; the D gene is possibly TRBD1 (7 bases). Germline CDR1 is SEHNR and CDR2 is FQNEAQ (reference sequence). V lost 4 bases, J lost 7 bases, and 11 bases lay in between. This CDR3 region has 13 residues.

The chain uses TRBV6-1 and TRBJ2-4; TRBD1 aligns across 8 bases. The length of the CDR3 is 16 residues. J lost 9 bases, V lost 4 bases, and 14 bases had no gene match. Germline loops: CDR1 MNHNS, CDR2 SASEGT. The CDR3 DNA follows: TGTGCCAGCAGTGGCCCAAACACAGGGGGATACGGCATTCAGTACTTC. Translation gives CASSGPNTGGYGIQYF.

This clone showed up just once. This chain joins TRBV29-1 and TRBJ1-2; 8 bases map to TRBD1. The CDR3 contains 14 residues. The V segment lost 5 bases and the J segment 4 bases; nucleotides outside the gene matches: 9. The germline V gene encodes CDR1 SQVTM and CDR2 ANQGSEA. The chain's CDR3 is CSVPPDRDSYGYTF. DNA for the CDR3: TGCAGCGTTCCGCCGGACAGGGACTCCTATGGCTACACCTTC.

In this sample, this clone turned up many times. This rearrangement joins TRBV10-3 to TRBJ2-5; 8 positions agree with TRBD1. The V and J ends lost 8 bases and 5 bases, in that order; junction bases with no gene match: 13. The CDR3 totals 15 residues. Germline V CDR1 and CDR2: ENHRY, SYGVKD. The CDR3 coding sequence is TGTGCCATCGGAGATGACAGGGGATCGGTGGAGACCCAGTACTTC. As protein: CAIGDDRGSVETQYF.

The chain links TRBV5-6 to TRBJ1-2; possible D gene TRBD1, 5 bases. The CDR3 has 18 amino acids. From germline, CDR1 is SGHDT and CDR2 YYEEEE. V lost 0 bases, J lost 1 base, and 19 bases lay in between. The CDR3 DNA sequence: TGTGCCAGCAGCTTGGCGTCCCAACTTGGGACTTATAACTATGGCTACACCTTC. Translated: CASSLASQLGTYNYGYTF.

This sequence joins TRBV9 and TRBJ2-1, with D unclear. In germline, CDR1 is SGDLS, CDR2 YYNGEE. The CDR3 length is 15 residues. V shed 3 bases and J shed 4 bases, with 14 bases lying between them. The CDR3 coding sequence is TGTGCCAGCAGCGACCGGTCTCGTGGGTACAATGAGCAGTTCTTC. The encoded protein is CASSDRSRGYNEQFF.

CDR3 DNA: TGTGCCTGGGTAATTGACAGGGGGGACAATGAGCAGTTCTTC. Translating it yields CAWVIDRGDNEQFF. The V gene is TRBV30, the J gene TRBJ2-1, with TRBD1 identical over 9 bases. V trimming: 5 bases; J trimming: 5 bases; junction bases outside the gene matches: 7. CDR1 is GTSNPN and CDR2 is SVGIG in the germline V gene (reference sequence). The CDR3 covers 14 residues.

A single count supports this clone. V gene TRBV5-1 combines with J gene TRBJ2-7; possible D gene TRBD2, 5 bases. The CDR3 totals 17 residues. Per germline, CDR1 SGHRS and CDR2 YFSETQ. Trimming removed 0 bases at V and 2 bases at J, with 18 bases between. The CDR3 is CASSLGPSEGGAYEQYF. Here the CDR3 DNA reads TGCGCCAGCAGCTTGGGCCCCAGTGAGGGTGGCGCCTACGAGCAGTACTTC.

With regard to this clone: This specimen includes other DNA sequences encoding the same CDR3. The J gene is TRBJ1-2, the V gene TRBV13; D call uncertain. The CDR3 length is 14 residues. Germline CDR1 is PRHDT and CDR2 is FYEKMQ (reference sequence). V dropped 4 bases and J dropped 2 bases, with 11 bases sitting between them. CDR3 nucleotides: TGTGCCAGCAGCTCCTACGGCGGGAACTATGGCTACACCTTC. Amino acids: CASSSYGGNYGYTF. Using reference TRBV13 and TRBJ1-2 for the parts outside the CDR3, the full variable domain is AAGVIQSPRHLIKEKRETATLKCYPIPRHDTVYWYQQGPGQDPQFLISFYEKMQSDKGSIPDRFSAQQFSDYHSELNMSSLELGDSALYFCASSSYGGNYGYTFGSGTRLTVV.

The chain has TRBV30 and TRBJ1-4, with 7 positions matching TRBD1. With V trimmed by 2 bases and J by 7 bases, 10 bases remained unmatched. The CDR3 consists of 15 residues. CDR1 GTSNPN and CDR2 SVGIG come from the germline V gene (reference sequence). CDR3 sequence reads: CAWSTSTGRGEKLFF. The CDR3 nucleotides read TGTGCCTGGAGTACCTCGACAGGGAGGGGTGAAAAACTGTTTTTT. Drawing the rest from reference TRBV30 and TRBJ1-4, the complete variable domain is SQTIHQWPATLVQPVGSPLSLECTVEGTSNPNLYWYRQAAGRGLQLLFYSVGIGQISSEVPQNLSASRPQDRQFILSSKKLLLSDSGFYLCAWSTSTGRGEKLFFGSGTQLSVL.

The chain carries TRBV11-2 and TRBJ1-1, with unresolved D. The V gene lost 5 bases and the J gene lost 7 bases, with 11 bases spanning the gap. The germline gives CDR1 SGHAT, CDR2 FQNNGV. The CDR3 runs to 12 residues. The CDR3 nucleotides read TGTGCCAGCAGCCCCACGTCCAGTGAAGCTTTCTTT. Protein sequence: CASSPTSSEAFF.

V is TRBV30 and J is TRBJ1-2, with a tentative D call TRBD1 (6 bases). CDR1 and CDR2 (germline): GTSNPN, SVGIG (reference sequence). The CDR3 consists of 18 residues. Deletions cut 3 bases from V and 4 bases from J, with 27 bases between. CDR3 sequence: CAWSGGGETGPLGYGYTF. CDR3 coding DNA: TGTGCCTGGAGCGGGGGCGGCGAGACAGGACCACTAGGCTATGGCTACACCTTC.

This clone was observed a handful of times. The chain employs TRBV29-1 and TRBJ1-2, with D hard to call. Trimming stripped 4 bases from V and 0 bases from J, with 12 bases between. The germline gives CDR1 SQVTM, CDR2 ANQGSEA. The CDR3 consists of 14 residues. Here the CDR3 DNA reads TGCAGCGTTGGGCGGCTTACGGCTAACTATGGCTACACCTTC. Translation gives CSVGRLTANYGYTF.

This chain uses TRBV4-1 with TRBJ1-4, with D perhaps TRBD1 (5 bases). V lost 4 bases, J lost 0 bases, and 9 bases lay in between. The germline gives CDR1 MGHRA, CDR2 YSYEKL. This CDR3 region has 15 residues. The CDR3 here is CASSPAGATNEKLFF. For the CDR3, the DNA is TGCGCCAGCAGCCCCGCGGGGGCAACTAATGAAAAACTGTTTTTT.

The sample holds one count of this clone. The rearrangement joins TRBV6-5 to TRBJ2-1; D is unresolved. Trimming left V 2 bases short and J 3 bases short, with 8 bases between. CDR1 is MNHEY and CDR2 is SVGAGI in the germline V gene. The CDR3 contains 14 residues. CDR3: CASSYPPYYNEQFF. In DNA, the CDR3 is TGTGCCAGCAGTTACCCTCCTTACTACAATGAGCAGTTCTTC.

The genes are TRBV2 and TRBJ2-2, with D maybe TRBD1 (5 bases). The CDR3 has 12 amino acids. The germline gives CDR1 SNHLY, CDR2 FYNNEI. Trimming pared 9 bases from V and 3 bases from J, leaving 8 bases between. CDR3 loop: CARRQYTGELFF. The CDR3 DNA reads as TGTGCCAGAAGACAGTACACCGGGGAGCTGTTTTTT.

The chain recombines TRBV25-1 with TRBJ2-3, with D perhaps matching TRBD2 (5 bases). The V gene lost 1 base and the J gene lost 0 bases, with 11 bases spanning the gap. Germline V gives CDR1 MGHDK, CDR2 SYGVNS. This CDR3 spans 16 amino acids. This CDR3 is CASSEWRFPSTDTQYF. CDR3 sequence (DNA): TGTGCCAGCAGTGAATGGAGGTTCCCAAGCACAGATACGCAGTATTTT.

This clone was recorded only once. The chain couples TRBV28 to TRBJ2-1; TRBD1 is a possible D gene (5 bases). CDR3 length: 16 residues. The germline V gene has CDR1 MDHEN and CDR2 SYDVKM. Trimming pared 3 bases from V and 1 base from J, leaving 13 bases between. CDR3: CASSFRTTRSYNEQFF. The CDR3 DNA is TGTGCCAGCAGTTTTAGGACAACCCGTTCCTACAATGAGCAGTTCTTC.